This T cell receptor beta chain was recorded in a study of blood T cell repertoires in COVID-19. Study at large: Samples of COVID-19 (acute and convalescent) were obtained from the United States, Italy and Spain.

Study processing details: Estimated nucleated cell counts came from reference gene primer amplification. Sequencing was performed with immunoSEQ multiplex PCR; in TCRdb, only in-frame clones are kept and a portion is missing. V and J calls and clone size come straight from that table; D and trimming were deduced from the DNA. Seen here are approximately 170,000 clones, more than 70% observed once, and the top ten hold around 6.1%. Germline assignment: CDR1 LGHNA and CDR2 YNFKEQ. The length of the CDR3 is 19 residues. V gave up 4 bases and J gave up 4 bases; unmatched junction bases: 10. Participant ages covered about 18 to 89 years across 25 or so US areas. Allocation to cohorts depended on clinical history reported by the participants.

Specimen: PBMCs or T cells enriched from blood (not recorded which). The receptor's source is a man aged 40-49 years who had recovered from COVID-19. This sequence joins TRBV4-2 and TRBJ2-1; 16 positions agree with TRBD2. DNA for the CDR3: TGTGCCAGCAGCCGACTAGGGACTAGCGGGGGGGCCGGTTACAATGAGCAGTTCTTC. Amino acid sequence: CASSRLGTSGGAGYNEQFF.